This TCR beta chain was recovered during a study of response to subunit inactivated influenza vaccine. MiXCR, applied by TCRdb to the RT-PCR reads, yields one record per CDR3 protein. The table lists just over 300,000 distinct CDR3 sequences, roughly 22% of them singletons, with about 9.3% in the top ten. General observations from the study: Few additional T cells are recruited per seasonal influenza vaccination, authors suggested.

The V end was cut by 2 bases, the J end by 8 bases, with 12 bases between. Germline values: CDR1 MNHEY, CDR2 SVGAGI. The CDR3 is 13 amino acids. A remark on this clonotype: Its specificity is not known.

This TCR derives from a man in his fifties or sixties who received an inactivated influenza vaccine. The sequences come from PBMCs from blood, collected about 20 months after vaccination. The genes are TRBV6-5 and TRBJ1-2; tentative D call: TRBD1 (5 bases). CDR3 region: CASSYPKGRGYTF. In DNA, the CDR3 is TGTGCCAGCAGTTACCCAAAGGGGAGGGGCTACACCTTC.